Sequencing of this T cell receptor beta chain was carried out in a study of blood T cell repertoires in COVID-19. Sequencing was performed with immunoSEQ multiplex PCR; in TCRdb, only in-frame clones are kept and a portion is missing. Of roughly 30,000 clones in the sample, about 94% were seen once. Germline CDR1 MNHEY, CDR2 SMNVEV (reference sequence). V shed 2 bases and J shed 3 bases, with 10 bases lying between them. This CDR3 comprises 14 residues. The source is a human donor in a cohort sampled during active COVID-19. The rearrangement joins TRBV27 to TRBJ2-5; D remains ambiguous. Material: peripheral blood. CDR3 coding DNA: TGTGCCAGCAGTTTAGGAATCCGGGAAGAGACCCAGTACTTC. Protein: CASSLGIREETQYF.